This TCR beta chain derives from a study of blood T cell repertoires in COVID-19. The CDR3 sequence is 16 residues long. Deletions cut 6 bases from V and 0 bases from J, with 17 bases between. Germline assignment: CDR1 SGHTA and CDR2 FQGNSA. Original analysis: How many nucleated cells were present was estimated from reference gene primer amplification. Sequencing used immunoSEQ multiplex PCR; TCRdb keeps in-frame clones, though not all of them. That table gives V, J and clone size, and the DNA gave D and trimming. The sample has 60,000 to 90,000 clones; around 72% are singletons. This clone occurred a few times.

The TCR sequence derives from a human donor with acute or convalescent COVID-19. The donor label of this sample is uncertain. The V call is TRBV7-2, the J call TRBJ1-1, with D maybe TRBD1 (6 bases). The sequencing input was peripheral blood. CDR3 sequence: CASSWGTRPMNTEAFF. CDR3 sequence (DNA): TGTGCCAGCAGTTGGGGGACAAGACCTATGAACACTGAAGCTTTCTTT.